These 3 T cell receptor beta chains came from one sample sequenced in a study of CD8 T cells in ankylosing spondylitis. TCRdb passed the 5' RACE reads through MiXCR, listing each CDR3 protein once. The table lists about 540,000 distinct CDR3 sequences, 9.5% to 15% of them singletons. Their specific antigens are unknown. Overall study findings and caveats: A motif of 7 to 9 highly homologous TCR beta variants was seen as apparently characteristic of ankylosing spondylitis blood.

The sample consisted of blood, either unsorted or a sorted T cell fraction (not recorded which). The origin of the receptors is a male donor with ankylosing spondylitis.

The table lists this clonotype with a few counts. This rearrangement joins TRBV21-1 to TRBJ2-1; the DNA was not used to check the table's D call, TRBD1. TRBV21-1 is assigned pseudogene status. CDR3 size: 14 residues. The CDR3 here is CASKTGPGRNEQFF. For the CDR3, the DNA is TGTGCCAGCAAAACTGGTCCGGGCCGAAATGAGCAGTTCTTC.

This clonotype was seen only a few times. The chain carries TRBV12-3 or TRBV12-4 and TRBJ1-3; unclear D gene. This CDR3 has 14 residues. V lost 7 bases to trimming and J lost 1 base, with 11 bases between them. CDR3 loop: CASTQDPSGNTIYF. CDR3 DNA: TGTGCCAGCACCCAGGACCCATCTGGAAACACCATATATTTT.

At least ten counts were recorded for this clonotype. The chain links TRBV12-3 or TRBV12-4 to TRBJ1-5; no firm D call. The CDR3 sequence is 15 residues long. Trimming took 5 bases from V and 0 from J, leaving 11 bases between them. CDR3 coding DNA: TGTGCCAGCAGTCGGACGGCTTATAGCAATCAGCCCCAGCATTTT. It translates to CASSRTAYSNQPQHF.